This entry concerns a single T cell receptor beta chain. The entry originates in a study of control samples from healthy donors and cancer patients. Data came from immunoSEQ multiplex PCR; TCRdb stores just in-frame clones and leaves some out. The sample has 150,000 or so clones; 90% to 95% are singletons. The CDR3 runs 11 residues. Trimming pared 4 bases from V and 7 bases from J, leaving 5 bases between. Per the germline V gene, CDR1 is MGHRA and CDR2 is YSYEKL. The source material was blood. The TCR comes from a man in his forties or fifties in good health. This sequence joins TRBV4-1 and TRBJ2-1; D unclear. The CDR3 spells CASSPGNEQFF. The CDR3 bases are TGCGCCAGCAGCCCCGGTAATGAGCAGTTCTTC.